Listed below are T cell receptor beta chains from one sample, sequenced in a study of T cell repertoires in cytomegalovirus infection. TCRdb recomputed calls from the reads with MiXCR, one row per CDR3 protein. Of 80,000 to 95,000 distinct CDR3 sequences listed, roughly 29% were seen once; the top ten hold over 60%. Their antigen targets remain unknown. The sequenced sample was CD8+ T cells from cultured PBMCs, obtained from culture after CMV antigen stimulation. The receptors were gathered from a human donor in good health (CMV status not recorded). Some clones in this sample may be carry-over from other donors' samples. The CDR3 runs from the conserved cysteine through the conserved F or W. Fields, in order: V gene, D gene, J gene, clone size, CDR3 DNA, CDR3 protein. A D gene is named only where the DNA matches it firmly. Clone size is shown for a subset of rows, as once, few, many or a class of expanded clone.

V: TRBV7-8; D: NA; J: TRBJ1-2; size: NA; DNA: TGTGCCAGCAGCTTAGTGGAAGGGGGGCATGGCTACACCTTC; CDR3: CASSLVEGGHGYTF
V: TRBV7-9; D: NA; J: TRBJ2-1; size: many; DNA: TGTGCCAGCAGCGCATGGGTCGGGGGGCCAGCCAATGAGCAGTTCTTC; CDR3: CASSAWVGGPANEQFF
V: TRBV12-3/TRBV12-4; D: TRBD2; J: TRBJ2-2; size: many; DNA: TGTGCCAGCAGTGATAGCGGGGGGCGGACCGGGGAGCTGTTTTTT; CDR3: CASSDSGGRTGELFF
V: TRBV5-4; D: NA; J: TRBJ2-1; size: many; DNA: TGTGCCAGCAGCTTGACTGGCGGTTCCTACAATGAGCAGTTCTTC; CDR3: CASSLTGGSYNEQFF
V: TRBV5-1; D: TRBD2; J: TRBJ2-5; size: few; DNA: TGCGCCAGCAGGTTCGGGACTAGCGGGGGGGGGCGTCAAGAGACCCAGTACTTC; CDR3: CASRFGTSGGGRQETQYF
V: TRBV12-3/TRBV12-4; D: TRBD1; J: TRBJ2-2; size: NA; DNA: TGTGCCAGCAGCCCAAACAGGGGCCGGAGCGGGGAGCTGTTTTTT; CDR3: CASSPNRGRSGELFF
V: TRBV7-8; D: NA; J: TRBJ1-1; size: many; DNA: TGTGCCAGCAGCGCAGGCAGTTTGAACACTGAAGCTTTCTTT; CDR3: CASSAGSLNTEAFF
V: TRBV12-3/TRBV12-4; D: NA; J: TRBJ1-4; size: NA; DNA: TGTGCCAGCAGTTTATTAGGGGATGAAAAACTGTTTTTT; CDR3: CASSLLGDEKLFF
V: TRBV5-6; D: TRBD2; J: TRBJ2-7; size: many; DNA: TGTGCCAGCAGCTTGGGCGGGGGAGTCCTGGAGCAGTACTTC; CDR3: CASSLGGGVLEQYF
V: TRBV27; D: NA; J: TRBJ1-6; size: few; DNA: TGTGCCAGCAGTTTATCGGACAGTAATTCACCCCTCCACTTT; CDR3: CASSLSDSNSPLHF
V: TRBV29-1; D: TRBD1; J: TRBJ2-1; size: NA; DNA: TGCAGCGCCGGGACAGGGGCTACATACAATGAGCAGTTCTTC; CDR3: CSAGTGATYNEQFF
V: TRBV5-4; D: NA; J: TRBJ2-3; size: NA; DNA: TGTGCCTACAGGGCCTCTGCATTACATAGCACAGATACGCAGTATTTT; CDR3: CAYRASALHSTDTQYF
V: TRBV7-9; D: TRBD1; J: TRBJ1-2; size: few; DNA: TGTGCCAGCAGCCGGGACAGACTCTATGGCTACACCTTC; CDR3: CASSRDRLYGYTF
V: TRBV28; D: NA; J: TRBJ2-5; size: many; DNA: TGTGCCAGCAGTCCAAACGTACTCGGAGCCTACTTC; CDR3: CASSPNVLGAYF
V: TRBV10-3; D: NA; J: TRBJ2-1; size: few; DNA: TGTGCCATCAGTGAGTCGTTACAGGGCAATGAGCAGTTCTTC; CDR3: CAISESLQGNEQFF
V: TRBV28; D: NA; J: TRBJ2-1; size: NA; DNA: TGTGCCAGCAGTACTAATGCCGCTCAGGGGAGTGGGGCGATCTACAATGAGCAGTTCTTC; CDR3: CASSTNAAQGSGAIYNEQFF
V: TRBV15; D: NA; J: TRBJ1-5; size: few; DNA: TGTGCCACCAGCAGAGATTCCCCCGAGAGCAATCAGCCCCAGCATTTT; CDR3: CATSRDSPESNQPQHF
V: TRBV2; D: NA; J: TRBJ2-1; size: NA; DNA: TGTGCCAGCAGTGACCTAAACAATGAGCAGTTCTTC; CDR3: CASSDLNNEQFF
V: TRBV28; D: TRBD1; J: TRBJ1-1; size: few; DNA: TGTGCCAGCAGTTTAGAGGCAGGGGGTGACGGTGAAGCTTTCTTT; CDR3: CASSLEAGGDGEAFF
V: TRBV7-2; D: NA; J: TRBJ2-1; size: many; DNA: TGTGCCAGCAGCTTAGAATTGTCGTCGGGGGAGCAGTTCTTC; CDR3: CASSLELSSGEQFF
V: TRBV7-9; D: NA; J: TRBJ2-3; size: few; DNA: TGTGCCAGCAGCTTAGCGCAACGGCACAGGAGCACAGATACGCAGTATTTT; CDR3: CASSLAQRHRSTDTQYF
V: TRBV19; D: TRBD1; J: TRBJ1-5; size: few; DNA: TGTGCCAGTAGTACGCATACAGGGGATGGGGGCAATCAGCCCCAGCATTTT; CDR3: CASSTHTGDGGNQPQHF
V: TRBV5-4; D: NA; J: TRBJ1-6; size: many; DNA: TGTGCCAGCAGCCTGGGCGACAGAGATAATTCACCCCTCCACTTT; CDR3: CASSLGDRDNSPLHF
V: TRBV4-1; D: NA; J: TRBJ2-3; size: few; DNA: TGCGCCAGCAGCCGAGACCGGGGGGCCTCAGATACGCAGTATTTT; CDR3: CASSRDRGASDTQYF